This T cell receptor beta chain comes out of a study of CD8 T cells in Susac syndrome. With random hexamers, reverse transcription was performed on roughly 0.45 to 1 ug of RNA. TCRdb reprocessed the immunoSEQ multiplex PCR reads via MiXCR and lists one record per CDR3 protein. The sample consists of roughly 200,000 distinct CDR3 sequences, more than 85% of them appearing once. CDR1 is GTSNPN and CDR2 is SVGIG in the germline V gene (reference sequence). V was clipped by 5 bases and J by 4 bases, with 8 bases between them. There are 11 residues in the CDR3. Material: CD4+ T cells from PBMCs. The chain joins TRBV30 to TRBJ1-1; perhaps TRBD1 as D (5 bases). This clonotype originated in a human donor with multiple sclerosis. In DNA, the CDR3 is TGTGCCTGGGGGGGACTCACTGAAGCTTTCTTT. Translation: CAWGGLTEAFF.